The 3 T cell receptor beta chains in this list originate from one sample, sequenced in a study of blood T cell repertoires in COVID-19. The data were produced by immunoSEQ multiplex PCR, yet TCRdb's version contains in-frame clones alone and is incomplete. The sample holds fewer than 350,000 clones, approximately 81% seen once. The sample was peripheral blood. These receptors were collected from a woman aged 55-70 years with active or convalescent COVID-19.

The V gene is TRBV6-2 or TRBV6-3, the J gene TRBJ2-2; D is unclear. The CDR3 runs to 16 residues. CDR1 and CDR2 (germline): MNHEY, SVGEGT. V gave up 2 bases and J gave up 0 bases, with 10 bases separating them. The CDR3 DNA is TGTGCCAGCAGTTACGAAGGCAGGTCGAACACCGGGGAGCTGTTTTTT. As protein: CASSYEGRSNTGELFF.

The chain employs TRBV30 and TRBJ1-2, with TRBD1 as a possible D gene (6 bases). Trimming removed 4 bases at V and 5 bases at J, with 29 bases between. The CDR3 loop spans 18 amino acids. Per germline, CDR1 GTSNPN and CDR2 SVGIG (reference sequence). In DNA form, the CDR3 reads TGTGCCTGGAACCGCCGTTCCACAGGGAGTCTGATATGGTATGGCTACACCTTC. Its translation is CAWNRRSTGSLIWYGYTF.

This clone was found a few times. The gene calls are TRBV5-1 and TRBJ2-5, with TRBD2 as a possible D gene (6 bases). The V end lost 4 bases, the J end lost 2 bases, and 12 bases lay between the germline ends. There are 14 residues in the CDR3. Germline-derived CDR1 and CDR2 are SGHRS and YFSETQ. The DNA for the CDR3 is TGCGCCAGCAGCATGGGGACTGTGCAAGAGACCCAGTACTTC. Translating gives CASSMGTVQETQYF.